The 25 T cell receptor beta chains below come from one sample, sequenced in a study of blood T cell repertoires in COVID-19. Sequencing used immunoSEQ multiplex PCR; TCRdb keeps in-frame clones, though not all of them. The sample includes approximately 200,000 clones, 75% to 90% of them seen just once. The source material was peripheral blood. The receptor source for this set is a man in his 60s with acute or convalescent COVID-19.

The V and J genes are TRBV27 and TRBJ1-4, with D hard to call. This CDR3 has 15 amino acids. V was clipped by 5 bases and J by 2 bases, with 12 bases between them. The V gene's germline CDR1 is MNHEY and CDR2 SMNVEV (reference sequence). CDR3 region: CASSHPEGTNEKLFF. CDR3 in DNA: TGTGCCAGCAGTCACCCTGAGGGCACTAATGAAAAACTGTTTTTT.

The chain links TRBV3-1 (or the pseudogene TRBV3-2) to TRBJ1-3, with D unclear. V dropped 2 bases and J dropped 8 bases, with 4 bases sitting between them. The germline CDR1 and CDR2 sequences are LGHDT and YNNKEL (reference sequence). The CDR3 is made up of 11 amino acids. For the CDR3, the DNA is TGTGCCAGCAGCCAAACGGACACCATATATTTT. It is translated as CASSQTDTIYF.

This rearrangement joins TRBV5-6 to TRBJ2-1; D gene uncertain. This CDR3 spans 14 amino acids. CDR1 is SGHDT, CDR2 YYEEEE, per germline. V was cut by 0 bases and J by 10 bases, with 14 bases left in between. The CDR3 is CASSLARPAGEQFF. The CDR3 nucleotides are TGTGCCAGCAGCTTGGCACGGCCGGCAGGCGAGCAGTTCTTC.

As DNA, the CDR3 is TGTGCCAGTAGTATGGGCGGGAGGGCTAGTGCCGGGGAGCTGTTTTTT. It translates to CASSMGGRASAGELFF. The chain combines TRBV19 with TRBJ2-2, with 9 positions matching TRBD2. Germline V CDR1 and CDR2: LNHDA, SQIVND (reference sequence). With V trimmed by 3 bases and J by 6 bases, 8 bases remained unmatched. The length of the CDR3 is 16 residues.

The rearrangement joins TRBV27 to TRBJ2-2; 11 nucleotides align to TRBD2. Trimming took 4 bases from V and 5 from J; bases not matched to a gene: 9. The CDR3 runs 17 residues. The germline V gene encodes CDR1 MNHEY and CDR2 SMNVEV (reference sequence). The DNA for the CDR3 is TGTGCCAGCAGTTCGACTCGACTAGCGGGAAGGACCGGGGAGCTGTTTTTT. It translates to CASSSTRLAGRTGELFF.

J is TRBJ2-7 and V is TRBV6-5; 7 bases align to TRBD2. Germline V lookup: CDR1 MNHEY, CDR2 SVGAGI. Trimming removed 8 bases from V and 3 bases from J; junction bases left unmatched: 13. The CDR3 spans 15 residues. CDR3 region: CASRHMGAGSYEQYF. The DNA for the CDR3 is TGTGCCAGCCGTCACATGGGAGCGGGGAGCTACGAGCAGTACTTC.

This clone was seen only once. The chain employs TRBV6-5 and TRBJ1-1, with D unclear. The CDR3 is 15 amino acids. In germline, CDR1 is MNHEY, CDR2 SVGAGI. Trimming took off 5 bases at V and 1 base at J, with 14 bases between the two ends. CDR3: CASSLYRGSNTEAFF. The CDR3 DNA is TGTGCCAGCAGTCTCTATCGGGGATCGAACACTGAAGCTTTCTTT.

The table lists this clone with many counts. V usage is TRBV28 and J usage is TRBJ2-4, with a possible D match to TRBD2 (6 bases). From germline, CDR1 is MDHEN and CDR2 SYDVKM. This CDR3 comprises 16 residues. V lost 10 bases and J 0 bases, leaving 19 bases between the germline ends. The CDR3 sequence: CATSGRGLLAKNIQYF. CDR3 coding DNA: TGTGCCACCTCCGGGCGGGGCCTACTAGCCAAAAACATTCAGTACTTC.

This CDR3 is CASSLLTSGPREQFF. The CDR3 DNA sequence: TGTGCCAGCAGTTTATTAACTAGCGGACCACGGGAGCAGTTCTTC. The chain uses TRBV28 and TRBJ2-1; TRBD2 matches 8 bases. The CDR3 contains 15 residues. Germline-derived CDR1 and CDR2 are MDHEN and SYDVKM. J gave up 10 bases and V 1 base, and 9 bases lay outside the gene matches.

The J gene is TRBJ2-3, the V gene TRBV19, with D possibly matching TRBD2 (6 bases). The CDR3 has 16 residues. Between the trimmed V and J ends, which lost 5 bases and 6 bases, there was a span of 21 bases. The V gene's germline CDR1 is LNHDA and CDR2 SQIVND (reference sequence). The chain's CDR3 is CASSQTGTFVADTQYF. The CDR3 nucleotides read TGTGCCAGTAGTCAAACCGGGACTTTCGTCGCTGATACGCAGTATTTT.

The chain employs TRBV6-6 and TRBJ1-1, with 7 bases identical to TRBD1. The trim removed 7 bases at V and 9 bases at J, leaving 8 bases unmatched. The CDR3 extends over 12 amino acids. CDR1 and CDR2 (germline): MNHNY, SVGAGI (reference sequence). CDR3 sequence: CASKIGGAQAFF. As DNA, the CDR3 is TGTGCCAGCAAGATAGGGGGCGCACAAGCTTTCTTT.

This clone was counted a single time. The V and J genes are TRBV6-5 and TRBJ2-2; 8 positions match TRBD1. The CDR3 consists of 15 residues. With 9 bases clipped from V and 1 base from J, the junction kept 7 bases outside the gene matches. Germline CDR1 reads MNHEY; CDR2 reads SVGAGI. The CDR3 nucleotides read TGTGCCAGTCGAGGACAGGGCTGGAACACCGGGGAGCTGTTTTTT. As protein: CASRGQGWNTGELFF.

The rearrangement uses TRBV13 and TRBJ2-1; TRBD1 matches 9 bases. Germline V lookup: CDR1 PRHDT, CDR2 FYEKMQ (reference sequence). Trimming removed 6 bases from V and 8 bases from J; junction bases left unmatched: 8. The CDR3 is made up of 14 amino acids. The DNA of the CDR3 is TGTGCCAGCAGTCCCCGGGACAGGGTGGATGAGCAGTTCTTC. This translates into CASSPRDRVDEQFF.

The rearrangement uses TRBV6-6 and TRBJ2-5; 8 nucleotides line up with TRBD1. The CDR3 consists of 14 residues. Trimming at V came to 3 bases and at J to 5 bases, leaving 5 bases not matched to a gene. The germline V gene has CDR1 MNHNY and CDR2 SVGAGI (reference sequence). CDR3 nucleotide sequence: TGTGCCAGCAGTTATCGGACAGGGCCGGAGACCCAGTACTTC. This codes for CASSYRTGPETQYF.

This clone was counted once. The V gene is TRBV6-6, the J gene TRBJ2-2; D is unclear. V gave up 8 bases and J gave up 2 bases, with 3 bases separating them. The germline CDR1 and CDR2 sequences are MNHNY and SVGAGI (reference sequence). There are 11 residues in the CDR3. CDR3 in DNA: TGTGCCAGCCAAAACACCGGGGAGCTGTTTTTT. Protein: CASQNTGELFF.

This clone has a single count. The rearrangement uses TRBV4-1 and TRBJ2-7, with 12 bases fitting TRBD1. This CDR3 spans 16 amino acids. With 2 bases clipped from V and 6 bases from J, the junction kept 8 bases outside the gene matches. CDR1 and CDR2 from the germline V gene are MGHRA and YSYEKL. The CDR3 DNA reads TGCGCCAGCAGCCAATCTACCGGGACAGGGGGCTTCGAGCAGTACTTC. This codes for CASSQSTGTGGFEQYF.

This CDR3 reads CASSRTSGYNEQFF. DNA of the CDR3: TGTGCCAGTAGTAGGACTAGCGGCTACAATGAGCAGTTCTTC. This chain joins TRBV19 and TRBJ2-1; TRBD2 matches at 10 bases. CDR1 LNHDA and CDR2 SQIVND come from the germline V gene (reference sequence). Trimming took 4 bases from V and 3 from J; bases not matched to a gene: 0. The CDR3 totals 14 residues.

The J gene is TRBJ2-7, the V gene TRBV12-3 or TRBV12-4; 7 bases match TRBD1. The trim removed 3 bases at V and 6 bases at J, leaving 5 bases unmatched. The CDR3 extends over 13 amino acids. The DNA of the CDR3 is TGTGCCAGCAGTTTGATGAGGGGGCGCGAGCAGTACTTC. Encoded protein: CASSLMRGREQYF.

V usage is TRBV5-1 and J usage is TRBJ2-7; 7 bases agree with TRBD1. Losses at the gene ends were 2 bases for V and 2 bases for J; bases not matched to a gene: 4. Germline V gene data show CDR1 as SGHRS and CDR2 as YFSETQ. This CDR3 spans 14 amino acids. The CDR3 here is CASSFGQEAYEQYF. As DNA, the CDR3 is TGCGCCAGCAGCTTTGGACAGGAAGCCTACGAGCAGTACTTC.

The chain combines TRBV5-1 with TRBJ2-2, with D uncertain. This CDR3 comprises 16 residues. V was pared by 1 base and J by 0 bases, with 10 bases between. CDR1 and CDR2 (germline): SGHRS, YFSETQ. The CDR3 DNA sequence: TGCGCCAGCAGCTTGCTAGATCTGACGAACACCGGGGAGCTGTTTTTT. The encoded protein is CASSLLDLTNTGELFF.

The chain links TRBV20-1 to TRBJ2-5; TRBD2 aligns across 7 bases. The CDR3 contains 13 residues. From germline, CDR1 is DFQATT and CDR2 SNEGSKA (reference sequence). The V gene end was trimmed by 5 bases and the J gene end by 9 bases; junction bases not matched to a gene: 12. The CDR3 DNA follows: TGCAGTGCTGGTGAGACTAGCCGACGGGCCCAGTACTTC. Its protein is CSAGETSRRAQYF.

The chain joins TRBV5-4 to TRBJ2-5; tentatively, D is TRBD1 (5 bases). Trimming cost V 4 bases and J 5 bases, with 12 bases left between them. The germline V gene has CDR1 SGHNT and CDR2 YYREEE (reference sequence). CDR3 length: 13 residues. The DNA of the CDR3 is TGTGCCAGCAGCCTAGTTAGGGGTGAGACCCAGTACTTC. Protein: CASSLVRGETQYF.

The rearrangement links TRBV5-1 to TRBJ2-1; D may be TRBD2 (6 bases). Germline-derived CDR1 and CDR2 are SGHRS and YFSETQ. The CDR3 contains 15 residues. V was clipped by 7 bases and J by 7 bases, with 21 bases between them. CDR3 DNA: TGCGCCAGCGATCCCAAGGGACTCCTCGGGAATGAGCAGTTCTTC. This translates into CASDPKGLLGNEQFF.

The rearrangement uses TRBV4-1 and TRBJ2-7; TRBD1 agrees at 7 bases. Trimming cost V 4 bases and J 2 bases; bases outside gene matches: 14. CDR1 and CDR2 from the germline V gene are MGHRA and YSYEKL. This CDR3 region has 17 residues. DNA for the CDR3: TGCGCCAGCAGCCCAGCAGGGGGTTATTCGATCCCCTACGAGCAGTACTTC. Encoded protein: CASSPAGGYSIPYEQYF.

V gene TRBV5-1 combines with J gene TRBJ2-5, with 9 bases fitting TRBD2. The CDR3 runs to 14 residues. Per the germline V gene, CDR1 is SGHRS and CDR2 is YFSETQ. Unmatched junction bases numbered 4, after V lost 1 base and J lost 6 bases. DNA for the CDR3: TGCGCCAGCAGCTTGATTCTAGCGGGACAGACCCAGTACTTC. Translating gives CASSLILAGQTQYF.